This is a list of T cell receptor beta chains from one sample in a study of cytomegalovirus exposure and HLA in healthy donors. Produced via immunoSEQ multiplex PCR; TCRdb's table is partial and in-frame only. Here the sample spans 80,000 to 95,000 clones, 84% being singletons. The sample comprised PBMCs. These receptors came from a woman aged 18-30 years in good health and CMV-seropositive. Both conserved end residues are part of each CDR3. A D gene is named only where the DNA matches it firmly. A row's size may be missing; if present it is once, few, many or a size class.

16	TRBV25-1	TRBD2	TRBJ2-5	.	TGTGCCAGCAGTGTCCCGGGACTAGCGAACCAAGAGACCCAGTACTTC	CASSVPGLANQETQYF
14	TRBV6-1	.	TRBJ1-2	.	TGTGCCAGCAGTGAGACAGCACTTTCCTATGGCTACACCTTC	CASSETALSYGYTF
15	TRBV6-1	.	TRBJ2-1	.	TGTGCCAGCAGAACACAGGGTTTCTCCTACAATGAGCAGTTCTTC	CASRTQGFSYNEQFF
10	TRBV2	.	TRBJ2-7	.	TGTGCCAGCGGAGCATACGAGCAGTACTTC	CASGAYEQYF
14	TRBV12-5	TRBD1	TRBJ1-1	once	TGTGCTAGTGGTTTGGGACAGGGGAGGGAAGGAGCTTTCTTT	CASGLGQGREGAFF
17	TRBV18	.	TRBJ2-6	.	TGTGCCAGCTCACTACAGGGAACAAACTCTGGGGCCAACGTCCTGACTTTC	CASSLQGTNSGANVLTF
15	TRBV5-1	TRBD1	TRBJ2-5	.	TGCGCCAGCAGCCAAACCGGGGACAGACAAGAGACCCAGTACTTC	CASSQTGDRQETQYF
14	TRBV9	.	TRBJ1-2	.	TGTGCCAGCAGCGTAGAGGGGGTGGGGTATGGCTACACCTTC	CASSVEGVGYGYTF
15	TRBV5-1	.	TRBJ1-4	.	TGCGCCAGCAGCAGCCCGGGACTCGGTCGTGAAAAACTGTTTTTT	CASSSPGLGREKLFF
13	TRBV29-1	TRBD1	TRBJ1-1	.	TGCAGCGTTGAACGGACAGGGAACACTGAAGCTTTCTTT	CSVERTGNTEAFF
12	TRBV28	.	TRBJ1-1	.	TGTGCCAGCATACAGTGGAACACTGAAGCTTTCTTT	CASIQWNTEAFF
15	TRBV4-1	.	TRBJ2-7	.	TGCGCCAGCAGCCAAGAGGGACACAGCGCCTACGAGCAGTACTTC	CASSQEGHSAYEQYF
15	TRBV10-3	TRBD2	TRBJ2-7	.	TGTGCCATCAGTGATTTCAGCGGGAGGGTGGGTGAGCAGTACTTC	CAISDFSGRVGEQYF
13	TRBV30	.	TRBJ1-5	.	TGTGCCTGGAGTGCAATACGGGGTCAGCCCCAGCATTTT	CAWSAIRGQPQHF
14	TRBV27	TRBD1	TRBJ1-2	.	TGTGCCAGCAGTCCTTACGGACAGGGGTCGGGCTACACCTTC	CASSPYGQGSGYTF
20	TRBV28	TRBD1	TRBJ2-6	.	TGTGCCAGCAGTTCCTATAATACCCCAAGGACAGGGACCGGGGCCAACGTCCTGACTTTC	CASSSYNTPRTGTGANVLTF
16	TRBV19	.	TRBJ1-1	few	TGTGCCAGTAGTTATTTCGCAGGCCTCGAAGGGGCTGAAGCTTTCTTT	CASSYFAGLEGAEAFF
15	TRBV6-1	TRBD2	TRBJ2-3	few	TGTGCCAGCAGTGATTTGGGACTAGACACAGATACGCAGTATTTT	CASSDLGLDTDTQYF
17	TRBV6-1	TRBD1	TRBJ1-4	.	TGTGCCAGCAGTGATATGGGACAGGGGCTTACGGATGAAAAACTGTTTTTT	CASSDMGQGLTDEKLFF
14	TRBV7-6	TRBD2	TRBJ2-7	.	TGTGCCAGCAGCTTAGCGGCTAGCGGGGGTGAGCAGTACTTC	CASSLAASGGEQYF
12	TRBV29-1	TRBD1	TRBJ1-1	.	TGCAGCGCCAGGGGGATCCAGAGCAGGGCTTTCTTT	CSARGIQSRAFF
16	TRBV5-4	.	TRBJ1-1	.	TGTGCCAGCAGCTTAATCCCGGACAGACCCTCCACTGAAGCTTTCTTT	CASSLIPDRPSTEAFF
17	TRBV18	TRBD1	TRBJ1-2	.	TGTGCCAGCTCACCACGAGCAGGGGGAAGGCTACTCGATGGCTACACCTTC	CASSPRAGGRLLDGYTF
14	TRBV25-1	TRBD1	TRBJ2-7	.	TGTGCCAGCAGGGCATCCGGGACAGGGAGAGAGCAGTACTTC	CASRASGTGREQYF
13	TRBV7-7	.	TRBJ1-1	.	TGTGCTAGCAGCCCCCTCCTTGGGGCGGAAGCTTTCTTT	CASSPLLGAEAFF
15	TRBV6-1	TRBD1	TRBJ2-7	.	TGTGCCAGCAGTGAACCCCCGGACAGGGCCTACGAGCAGTACTTC	CASSEPPDRAYEQYF
14	TRBV2	TRBD1	TRBJ2-7	.	TGTGCCAGCGCTGGGACAGGGAGGCCCTACGAGCAGTACTTC	CASAGTGRPYEQYF
14	TRBV9	.	TRBJ1-1	.	TGTGCCAGCAAGAGAATTACAGGGATCACTGAAGCTTTCTTT	CASKRITGITEAFF
17	TRBV5-4	TRBD2	TRBJ2-1	.	TGTGCCAGCAGCTTGCCTTTACGGGGGGGCTCCTACAATGAGCAGTTCTTC	CASSLPLRGGSYNEQFF
13	TRBV6-5	.	TRBJ2-1	.	TGTGCCACCAAACAGGTGCCCTACAATGAGCAGTTCTTC	CATKQVPYNEQFF
14	TRBV5-1	TRBD1	TRBJ1-1	few	TGCGCCAGCAGCTCGGGACAGGTGAACACTGAAGCTTTCTTT	CASSSGQVNTEAFF
15	TRBV18	.	TRBJ1-2	.	TGTGCCAGCTCCTTTGACCGGGACAACAACTATGGCTACACCTTC	CASSFDRDNNYGYTF
17	TRBV5-1	TRBD1	TRBJ1-2	.	TGCGCCAGCAGCTTTTCTGGGTCAGGGGGCTCTAACTATGGCTACACCTTC	CASSFSGSGGSNYGYTF
15	TRBV4-2	.	TRBJ1-2	.	TGTGCCAGCAGCCAAGCATCCGGGGGGAACTATGGCTACACCTTC	CASSQASGGNYGYTF
17	TRBV4-1	TRBD2	TRBJ2-1	.	TGCGCCAGCGCAGGGGCTAGCGGGATGAACTCCTACAATGAGCAGTTCTTC	CASAGASGMNSYNEQFF
14	TRBV5-4	.	TRBJ2-7	once	TGTGCCAGCAGCCCCGAACTACAGGTCCGCGAGCAGTACTTC	CASSPELQVREQYF